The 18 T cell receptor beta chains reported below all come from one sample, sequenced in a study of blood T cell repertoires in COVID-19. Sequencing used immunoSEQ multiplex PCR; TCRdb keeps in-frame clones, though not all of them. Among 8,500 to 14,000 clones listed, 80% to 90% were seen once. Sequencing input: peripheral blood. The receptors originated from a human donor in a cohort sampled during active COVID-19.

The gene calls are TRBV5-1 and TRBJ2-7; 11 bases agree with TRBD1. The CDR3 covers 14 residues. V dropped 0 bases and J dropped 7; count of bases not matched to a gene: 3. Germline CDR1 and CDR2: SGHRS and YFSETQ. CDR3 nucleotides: TGCGCCAGCAGCTTGGGGACAGGGGGCTTGGAGCAGTACTTC. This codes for CASSLGTGGLEQYF.

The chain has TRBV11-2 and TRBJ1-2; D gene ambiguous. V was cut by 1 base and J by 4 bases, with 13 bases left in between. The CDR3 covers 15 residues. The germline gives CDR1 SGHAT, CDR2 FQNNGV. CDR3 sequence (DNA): TGTGCCAGCAGCTTAGCCCTCGGCGGGATCTATGGCTACACCTTC. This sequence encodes CASSLALGGIYGYTF.

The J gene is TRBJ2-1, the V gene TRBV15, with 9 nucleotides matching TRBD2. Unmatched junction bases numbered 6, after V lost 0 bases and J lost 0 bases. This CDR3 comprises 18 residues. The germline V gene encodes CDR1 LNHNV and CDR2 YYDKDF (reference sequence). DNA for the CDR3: TGTGCCACCAGCAGAGATTTGAGCGGGGGGCCCTCCTACAATGAGCAGTTCTTC. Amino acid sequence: CATSRDLSGGPSYNEQFF.

DNA for the CDR3: TGCGCCAGCAGTGATCCGGGACTAGGCACAGATACGCAGTATTTT. As protein: CASSDPGLGTDTQYF. This chain joins TRBV10-1 and TRBJ2-3; the match to TRBD2 covers 8 bases. Germline values: CDR1 WNHNN, CDR2 SYGVQD (reference sequence). The CDR3 loop spans 15 amino acids. Trimming at V came to 3 bases and at J to 1 base, leaving 3 bases not matched to a gene.

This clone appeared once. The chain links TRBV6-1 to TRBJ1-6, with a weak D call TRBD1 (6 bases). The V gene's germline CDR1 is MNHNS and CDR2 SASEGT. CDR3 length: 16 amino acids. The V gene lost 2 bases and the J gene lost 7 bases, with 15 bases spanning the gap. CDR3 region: CASSEYAGARNSPLHF. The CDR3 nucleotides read TGTGCCAGCAGTGAATACGCGGGGGCGCGAAATTCACCCCTCCACTTT.

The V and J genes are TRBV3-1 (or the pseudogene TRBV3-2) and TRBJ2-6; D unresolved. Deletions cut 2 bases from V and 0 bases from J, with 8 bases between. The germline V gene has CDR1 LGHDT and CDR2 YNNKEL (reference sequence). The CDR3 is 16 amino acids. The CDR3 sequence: CASSQNFGSGANVLTF. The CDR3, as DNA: TGTGCCAGCAGCCAAAATTTCGGCTCTGGGGCCAACGTCCTGACTTTC.

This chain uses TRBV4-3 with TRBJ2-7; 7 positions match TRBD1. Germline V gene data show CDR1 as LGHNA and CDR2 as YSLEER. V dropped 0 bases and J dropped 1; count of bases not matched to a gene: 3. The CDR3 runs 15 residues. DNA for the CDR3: TGCGCCAGCAGCCAAGATAAGGGGGCATCCTACGAGCAGTACTTC. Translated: CASSQDKGASYEQYF.

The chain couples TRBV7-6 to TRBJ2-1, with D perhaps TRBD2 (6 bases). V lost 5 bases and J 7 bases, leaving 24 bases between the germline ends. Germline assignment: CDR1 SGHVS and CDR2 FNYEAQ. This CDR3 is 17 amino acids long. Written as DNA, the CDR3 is TGTGCCAGCAGCCCTATGGTTAGCGGCCTTCAAGGGAATGAGCAGTTCTTC. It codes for CASSPMVSGLQGNEQFF. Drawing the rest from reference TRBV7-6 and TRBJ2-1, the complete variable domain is GAGVSQSPRYKVTKRGQDVALRCDPISGHVSLYWYRQALGQGPEFLTYFNYEAQQDKSGLPNDRFSAERPEGSISTLTIQRTEQRDSAMYRCASSPMVSGLQGNEQFFGPGTRLTVL.

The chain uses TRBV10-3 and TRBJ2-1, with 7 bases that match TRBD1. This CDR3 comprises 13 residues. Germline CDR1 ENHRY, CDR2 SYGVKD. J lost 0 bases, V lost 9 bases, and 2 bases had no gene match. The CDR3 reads CAIGTASYNEQFF. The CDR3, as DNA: TGTGCCATTGGGACAGCCTCCTACAATGAGCAGTTCTTC.

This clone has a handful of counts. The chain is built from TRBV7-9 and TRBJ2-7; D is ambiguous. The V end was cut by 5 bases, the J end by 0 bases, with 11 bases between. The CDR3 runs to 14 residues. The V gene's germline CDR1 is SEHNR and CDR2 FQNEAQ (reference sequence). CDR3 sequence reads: CASSREQSSYEQYF. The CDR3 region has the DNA TGTGCCAGCAGCCGCGAACAGAGCTCCTACGAGCAGTACTTC.

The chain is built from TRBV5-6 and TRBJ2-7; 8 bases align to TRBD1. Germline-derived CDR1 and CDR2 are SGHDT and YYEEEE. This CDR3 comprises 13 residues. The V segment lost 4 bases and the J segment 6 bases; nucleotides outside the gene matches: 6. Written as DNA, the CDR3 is TGTGCCAGCAGCGTAGGGACAGGAGGCGAGCAGTACTTC. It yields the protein CASSVGTGGEQYF.

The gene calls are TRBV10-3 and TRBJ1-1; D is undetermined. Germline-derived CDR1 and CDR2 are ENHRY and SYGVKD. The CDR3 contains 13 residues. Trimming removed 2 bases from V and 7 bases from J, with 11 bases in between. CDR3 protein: CAISEPNDNEAFF. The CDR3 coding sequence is TGTGCCATCAGTGAGCCCAATGACAATGAAGCTTTCTTT.

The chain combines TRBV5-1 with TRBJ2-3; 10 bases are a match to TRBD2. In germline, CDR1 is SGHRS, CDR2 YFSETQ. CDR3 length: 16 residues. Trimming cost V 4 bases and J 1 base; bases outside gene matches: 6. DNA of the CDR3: TGCGCCAGCAGCGTAACTCTAGCGGGGGGCACAGATACGCAGTATTTT. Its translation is CASSVTLAGGTDTQYF.

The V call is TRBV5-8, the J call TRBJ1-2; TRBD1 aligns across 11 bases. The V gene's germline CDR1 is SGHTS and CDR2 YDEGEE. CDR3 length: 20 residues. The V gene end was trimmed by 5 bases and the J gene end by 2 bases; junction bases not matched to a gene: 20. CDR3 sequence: CASRGAGPGGTGGLNYGYTF. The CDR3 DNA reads TGTGCCAGCAGGGGGGCGGGGCCTGGCGGGACAGGGGGTTTGAACTATGGCTACACCTTC.

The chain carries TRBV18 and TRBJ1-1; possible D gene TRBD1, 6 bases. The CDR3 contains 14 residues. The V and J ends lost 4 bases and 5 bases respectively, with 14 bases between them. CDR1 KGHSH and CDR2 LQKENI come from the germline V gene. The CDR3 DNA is TGTGCCAGCTCACGGGACACCCTATTTACTGAAGCTTTCTTT. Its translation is CASSRDTLFTEAFF.

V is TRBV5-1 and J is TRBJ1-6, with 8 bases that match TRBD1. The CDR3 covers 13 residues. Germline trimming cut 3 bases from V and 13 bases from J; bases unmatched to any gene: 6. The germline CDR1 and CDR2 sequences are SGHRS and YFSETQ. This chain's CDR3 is CASSYGTGNPLHF. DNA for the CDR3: TGCGCCAGCAGCTATGGGACAGGTAACCCCCTCCACTTT.

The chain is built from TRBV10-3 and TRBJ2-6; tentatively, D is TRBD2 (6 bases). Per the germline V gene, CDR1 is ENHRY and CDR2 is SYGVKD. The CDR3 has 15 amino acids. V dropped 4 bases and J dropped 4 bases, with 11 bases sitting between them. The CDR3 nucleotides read TGTGCCATCAGTGGGCTAGCGATCGGGGCCAACGTCCTGACTTTC. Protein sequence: CAISGLAIGANVLTF.

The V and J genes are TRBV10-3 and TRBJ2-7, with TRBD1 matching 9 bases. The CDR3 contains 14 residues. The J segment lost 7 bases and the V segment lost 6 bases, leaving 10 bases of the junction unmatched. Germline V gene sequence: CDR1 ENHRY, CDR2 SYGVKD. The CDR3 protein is CAISGVGQGSEQYF. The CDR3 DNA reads TGTGCCATCAGCGGGGTGGGACAGGGAAGTGAGCAGTACTTC.